This T cell receptor beta chain is drawn from a study of immune cell composition in non-small cell lung cancer. Sequencing used immunoSEQ multiplex PCR; TCRdb keeps in-frame clones, though not all of them. The sample lists approximately 3,000 clones, 81% occurring once. V lost 4 bases to trimming and J lost 5 bases; unmatched junction nucleotides: 9. CDR3 length: 16 amino acids. In germline, CDR1 is MGHRA, CDR2 YSYEKL. These data also featured in a second study, about CD4 T cells in lung cancer.

This sequence originates from a human donor with non-small cell lung cancer. This chain connects TRBV4-1 to TRBJ2-5; 11 bases match TRBD1. What was sequenced was lung tumor tissue. This CDR3 reads CASSPGQGVFGETQYF. In DNA, the CDR3 is TGCGCCAGCAGCCCGGGACAGGGGGTTTTCGGGGAGACCCAGTACTTC.